This is a list of T cell receptor beta chains from one sample in a study of T cell responses to AZD1222 COVID-19 vaccine. The table came from immunoSEQ multiplex PCR; TCRdb's copy has only in-frame clones and leaves some out. The table has some 150,000 clones, 70% to 90% seen once. Sequenced material: peripheral blood, taken on day 0 of MenACWY control vaccination. Receptors were obtained from an adult in good health. CDR3s include the opening cysteine and the closing phenylalanine or tryptophan. Fields, in order: D gene, J gene, V gene, clone size, CDR3 DNA, CDR3 protein. D genes are given only for firm matches. Some rows have no size entry. The others give once, few or many, or a class for an expanded clone.

>TRBD1|TRBJ2-2|TRBV6-5|-
TGTGCCAGCGAGCAGGGGGACACCGGGGAGCTGTTTTTT
CASEQGDTGELFF
>-|TRBJ1-1|TRBV18|-
TGTGCCAGCTCACCGAGGTCGCAGGGTGTGAACACTGAAGCTTTCTTT
CASSPRSQGVNTEAFF
>-|TRBJ2-2|TRBV5-1|-
TGCCCCCGGGCCGGACCCGGGGAGCTGTTTTTT
CPRAGPGELFF
>TRBD1|TRBJ2-1|TRBV30|-
TGTGCCTGGAGTGTACAGACAGGGGGGCCCTACAATGAGCAGTTCTTC
CAWSVQTGGPYNEQFF
>-|TRBJ1-1|TRBV10-3|-
TGTGCCATCAGTGAGTCTACAGGGTGGGATGGGACTGAAGCTTTCTTT
CAISESTGWDGTEAFF
>-|TRBJ2-5|TRBV19|once
TGTGCCAGTAGTATTTCCGGAGGGGGACAGAGGTTACAAGAGACCCAGTACTTC
CASSISGGGQRLQETQYF
>TRBD1|TRBJ1-2|TRBV30|few
TGTGCCTGGAGTATGACAGGGGCGCACGACTATGGCTACACCTTC
CAWSMTGAHDYGYTF
>TRBD2|TRBJ2-1|TRBV18|-
TGTGCCAGCTCACCGACCGGGACTAGCGGGTACAATGAGCAGTTCTTC
CASSPTGTSGYNEQFF
>TRBD2|TRBJ2-2|TRBV5-6|-
TGTGCCAGCAGCCCCCTTAAGGGGAGGGTTGACGGGGAGCTGTTTTTT
CASSPLKGRVDGELFF
>-|TRBJ1-1|TRBV10-3|-
TGTGCCGTGGAGGGTAGGGTTGAAGCTTTCTTT
CAVEGRVEAFF
>-|TRBJ1-5|TRBV3-1/TRBV3-2|-
TGTGCCAGCAGCACCCTCAATCAGCCCCAGCATTTT
CASSTLNQPQHF
>TRBD2|TRBJ2-7|TRBV12-3/TRBV12-4|-
TGTGCCAGCAGCTTGGGCCCGGGAGGGGAGCAGTACTTC
CASSLGPGGEQYF
>-|TRBJ2-7|TRBV19|-
TGTGCCAGTAGTATAGAGCGGGCCTACGAGCAGTACTTC
CASSIERAYEQYF
>TRBD1|TRBJ1-1|TRBV10-3|-
TGTGCCATCAGTGTACAGGGGGACACTGAAGCTTTCTTT
CAISVQGDTEAFF
>-|TRBJ1-1|TRBV30|-
TGTGCCTGGAGTGTACGAGGTCGAACTCTGGCTTTCTTT
CAWSVRGRTLAFF
>-|TRBJ1-1|TRBV11-3|-
TGTGCCAGCAGCTTCACAGGAGTGGGCACTGAAGCTTTCTTT
CASSFTGVGTEAFF
>-|TRBJ1-1|TRBV14|once
TGTGCCAGCAGCCAAATCAGGGGCACTGAAGCTTTCTTT
CASSQIRGTEAFF
>-|TRBJ1-2|TRBV28|-
TGTGCCAGCAGTTTATTGACCGGGTGGGTCTATGGCTACACCTTC
CASSLLTGWVYGYTF
>TRBD1|TRBJ2-2|TRBV9|few
TGTGCCAGCAGCCCTCGACAGGGGGAAAGCGCCGGGGAGCTGTTTTTT
CASSPRQGESAGELFF
>TRBD1|TRBJ2-3|TRBV25-1|-
TGTGCCAGCAGGGGTGACAGGGAACGCACAGATACGCAGTATTTT
CASRGDRERTDTQYF
>-|TRBJ2-3|TRBV15|few
TGTGCCACCAGCAGCAGCGGGAGCACAGATACGCAGTATTTT
CATSSSGSTDTQYF
>TRBD1|TRBJ2-1|TRBV19|-
TGTGCCAGTACCCCAGACAGGGGTAGTGAGCAGTTCTTC
CASTPDRGSEQFF
>TRBD2|TRBJ2-3|TRBV5-4|-
TGTGCCAGCAGCTTGGGTAGCGGGACAGATACGCAGTATTTT
CASSLGSGTDTQYF
>TRBD2|TRBJ2-2|TRBV5-1|-
TGCGCCAGCAGCCGGGGACTAGCGGAAGGTCCCGGGGAGCTGTTTTTT
CASSRGLAEGPGELFF
>TRBD2|TRBJ2-3|TRBV9|-
TGTGCCAGCAGCCCGGGACTAGCGGACACAGATACGCAGTATTTT
CASSPGLADTDTQYF
>-|TRBJ1-2|TRBV7-6|-
TGTGCCAGCAGCTTAGTAGCAGGGATCCATGGCTACACCTTC
CASSLVAGIHGYTF
>TRBD1|TRBJ1-5|TRBV2|-
TGTGCCAGTACGGAGACAGGGAAGAATCAGCCCCAGCATTTT
CASTETGKNQPQHF
>-|TRBJ2-3|TRBV6-5|-
TGTGCCAGCAGGGACGGTAGCACAGATACGCAGTATTTT
CASRDGSTDTQYF
>-|TRBJ2-5|TRBV27|-
TGTGCCAGCAGTTTATCCCGGTGGGGTGAGACCCAGTACTTC
CASSLSRWGETQYF
>-|TRBJ1-1|TRBV6-5|-
TGTGCCAGCAGACAGGAATCCGGAGCTTTCTTT
CASRQESGAFF
>TRBD1|TRBJ1-4|TRBV5-1|-
TGCGCCAGCAGCTTGCAGGGGACAGGGGCTAATGAAAAACTGTTTTTT
CASSLQGTGANEKLFF
>TRBD1|TRBJ1-3|TRBV7-8|-
TGTGCCAGCAGCGTGCAACAGGGGTTCCTCTCTGGAAACACCATATATTTT
CASSVQQGFLSGNTIYF
>-|TRBJ2-3|TRBV5-4|-
TGTGCCAGCAGCCGGGCCTCGGCGGGAATGGCAGATACGCAGTATTTT
CASSRASAGMADTQYF